This T cell receptor beta chain was profiled in a study of blood T cell repertoires in COVID-19. Study-level background: T cells, B-cell-depleted T cells, or PBMCs supplied cDNA or gDNA.

Authors' data handling: Amplified reference gene primers provided the basis for estimating nucleated cell counts. Some clones are missing from TCRdb's copy, which holds only in-frame ones; the method was immunoSEQ multiplex PCR. V, J and clone size were drawn from that table, and D and trimming were deduced from the DNA. This sample has 150,000 to 180,000 clones, with roughly 84% found just once. Seattle enrolled patients during active infection and tracked them longitudinally. The germline V and J ends were trimmed by 2 bases and 0 bases, with 10 bases remaining between them. Looked up from germline, CDR1 is KGHSH and CDR2 is LQKENI. The CDR3 runs 15 residues.

The TCR was taken from a woman aged 55-70 years with COVID-19, enrolled during active disease. The rearrangement joins TRBV18 to TRBJ1-1; D is possibly TRBD1 (6 bases). Sequencing was performed on peripheral blood. This chain's CDR3 is CASSPNRELNTEAFF. DNA of the CDR3: TGTGCCAGCTCACCAAACAGGGAATTGAACACTGAAGCTTTCTTT.